The next 9 T cell receptor beta chains were all read from a single sample in a study of cytomegalovirus exposure and HLA in healthy donors. 13 Jbeta primers and 60 Vbeta primers were used for the PCR. Method: immunoSEQ multiplex PCR; TCRdb's copy keeps in-frame clones and lacks some. The data contain 120,000 or so clones, around 72% of them singletons. The sequenced material came from PBMCs. The source of these receptors is a man under 40 in good health and CMV-seronegative.

This sequence joins TRBV5-1 and TRBJ1-4; D not certain. The CDR3 is 16 residues long. Germline CDR1 and CDR2: SGHRS and YFSETQ. V was shortened by 3 bases and J by 4 bases, with 16 bases between the two germline ends. CDR3 sequence: CASSYPVGTDNEKLFF. The CDR3 DNA reads TGCGCCAGCAGCTACCCGGTTGGCACAGATAATGAAAAACTGTTTTTT.

J is TRBJ2-5 and V is TRBV21-1; the tabulated D call, TRBD2, remains unverified against the DNA. With the DNA end fitting TRBJ2-7 better, the J assignment may be wrong. TRBV21-1 is listed as a pseudogene. CDR3 length: 13 residues. In DNA form, the CDR3 reads TGTGCCAGCAGCAAAGTGTGCCCGAGCGAGCAGTACTTC. Protein sequence: CASSKVCPSEQYF.

This clone was recorded once. The chain carries TRBV11-2 and TRBJ2-5; D might be TRBD2 (6 bases). Trimming took 4 bases from V and 5 from J, leaving 11 bases between them. CDR3 size: 13 residues. Germline V gene sequence: CDR1 SGHAT, CDR2 FQNNGV. The CDR3 DNA reads TGTGCCAGCAGCTCGGAGCTAGCGGAGACCCAGTACTTC. Translating gives CASSSELAETQYF.

The rearrangement links TRBV9 to TRBJ1-1, with a tentative D call TRBD1 (5 bases). V gave up 0 bases and J gave up 3 bases, with 6 bases separating them. The germline CDR1 and CDR2 sequences are SGDLS and YYNGEE. The CDR3 has 13 amino acids. The CDR3 loop is CASSVVGDTEAFF. In nucleotides, the CDR3 is TGTGCCAGCAGCGTAGTAGGGGACACTGAAGCTTTCTTT. Full variable domain (outside the CDR3, taken from reference TRBV9 and TRBJ1-1): DSGVTQTPKHLITATGQRVTLRCSPRSGDLSVYWYQQSLDQGLQFLIQYYNGEERAKGNILERFSAQQFPDLHSELNLSSLELGDSALYFCASSVVGDTEAFFGQGTRLTVV.

V is TRBV19 and J is TRBJ1-5, with 8 bases that match TRBD1. Per the germline V gene, CDR1 is LNHDA and CDR2 is SQIVND (reference sequence). After removal of 4 bases from V and 6 bases from J, the junction contained 11 bases not matched to a gene. This CDR3 contains 16 residues. Here the CDR3 reads CASSKNPGQAVQPQHF. In nucleotides, the CDR3 is TGTGCCAGTAGTAAGAACCCGGGACAGGCGGTTCAGCCCCAGCATTTT.

This clone was detected a few times. The chain employs TRBV11-2 and TRBJ2-7; TRBD1 matches 7 bases. The CDR3 loop spans 15 amino acids. Trimming cost V 4 bases and J 2 bases; bases outside gene matches: 8. CDR1 and CDR2 from the germline V gene are SGHAT and FQNNGV. CDR3: CASSYRQGGPYEQYF. The CDR3 DNA reads TGTGCCAGCAGCTACCGACAGGGTGGTCCCTACGAGCAGTACTTC.

The V gene is TRBV4-3, the J gene TRBJ2-7, with 12 nucleotides matching TRBD2. The CDR3 is 18 amino acids. Germline V lookup: CDR1 LGHNA, CDR2 YSLEER. Trimming took 1 base from V and 2 from J; bases not matched to a gene: 9. CDR3: CASSQGTSGEHSPYEQYF. In nucleotides, the CDR3 is TGCGCCAGCAGCCAAGGGACTAGCGGGGAACACTCCCCCTACGAGCAGTACTTC.

Remarks on this clone: No conserved phenylalanine or tryptophan is present at the end of the CDR3, so a read error is the likely explanation. The limits of the CDR3 on the DNA are not certain, so only TCRdb's listed CDR3 is given. V gene TRBV29-1 combines with J gene TRBJ2-7; the table's D call, TRBD1, has no DNA check behind it. Germline V gene sequence: CDR1 SQVTM, CDR2 ANQGSEA. Ends included, the CDR3 has 11 residues. CDR3 loop: CSVDDRAPCPL.

The rearrangement links TRBV27 to TRBJ1-2, with D maybe TRBD1 (6 bases). Germline values: CDR1 MNHEY, CDR2 SMNVEV (reference sequence). V lost 2 bases and J 4 bases, leaving 14 bases between the germline ends. The CDR3 loop spans 15 amino acids. CDR3: CASSLTRGTLYGYTF. Here the CDR3 DNA reads TGTGCCAGCAGTTTAACCAGGGGAACCCTCTATGGCTACACCTTC.